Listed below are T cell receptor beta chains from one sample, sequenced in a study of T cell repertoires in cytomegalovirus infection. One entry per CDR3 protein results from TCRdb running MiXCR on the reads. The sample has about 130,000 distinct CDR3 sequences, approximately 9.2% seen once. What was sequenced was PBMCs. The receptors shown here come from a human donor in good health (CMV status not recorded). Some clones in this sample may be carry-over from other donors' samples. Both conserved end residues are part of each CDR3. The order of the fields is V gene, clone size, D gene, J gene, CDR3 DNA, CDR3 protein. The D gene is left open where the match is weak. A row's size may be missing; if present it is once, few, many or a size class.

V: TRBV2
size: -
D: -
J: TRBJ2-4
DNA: TGTGCCAGCAGAGCAGGGAGAAACGTTCAGTACTTC
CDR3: CASRAGRNVQYF

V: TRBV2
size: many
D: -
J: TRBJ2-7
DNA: TGTGCCACCGGACTGGTCTACGAGCAGTACTTC
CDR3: CATGLVYEQYF

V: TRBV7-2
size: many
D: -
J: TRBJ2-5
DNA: TGTGCCAGCAGCTTCGAGCGATGGGGGCCCTCCCAAGAGACCCAGTACTTC
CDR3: CASSFERWGPSQETQYF

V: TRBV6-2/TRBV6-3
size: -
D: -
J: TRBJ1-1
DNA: TGTGCCAGCACCATCGAGCTTGGGACTGAAGCTTTCTTT
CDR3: CASTIELGTEAFF

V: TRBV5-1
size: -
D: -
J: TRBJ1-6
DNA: TGCGCCAGCAGCTTAAGACAAGGCGATAATTCACCCCTCCACTTT
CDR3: CASSLRQGDNSPLHF

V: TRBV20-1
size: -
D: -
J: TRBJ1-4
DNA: TGCAGTGCTAGGGCCACAGGGACCAATGAAAAACTGTTTTTT
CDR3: CSARATGTNEKLFF

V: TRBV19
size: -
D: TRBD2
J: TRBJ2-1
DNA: TGTGCCAGTAGTCGGGAGGACGCATACAATGAGCAGTTCTTC
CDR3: CASSREDAYNEQFF

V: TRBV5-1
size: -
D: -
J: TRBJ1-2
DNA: TGCGCCAGCAGCAAAGACAGTCAGGGTAACTATGGCTACACCTTC
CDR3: CASSKDSQGNYGYTF

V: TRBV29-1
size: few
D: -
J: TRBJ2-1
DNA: TGCAGCGTTGAAGATCCCAAGAGCTCCTACAATGAGCAGTTCTTC
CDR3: CSVEDPKSSYNEQFF

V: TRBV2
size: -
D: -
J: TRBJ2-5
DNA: TGTGCCAGCAAGAGCGAAGAGACCCAGTACTTC
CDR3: CASKSEETQYF

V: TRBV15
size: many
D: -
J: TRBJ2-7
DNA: TGTGCCACCAGCAGAGATGCGACAGAGGCCTACGAGCAGTACTTC
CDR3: CATSRDATEAYEQYF

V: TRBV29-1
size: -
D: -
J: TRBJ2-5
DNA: TGCAGCGCCCTGACAGGAGGGGAGACCCAGTACTTC
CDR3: CSALTGGETQYF

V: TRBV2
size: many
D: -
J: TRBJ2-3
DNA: TGTGCCAGACGGGACGGAACGAGAGATACGCAGTATTTT
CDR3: CARRDGTRDTQYF

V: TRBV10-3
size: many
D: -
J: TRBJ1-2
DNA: TGTGCCATCAGTGAGGATGGGGCAGCCAGAAGCTATGGCTACACCTTC
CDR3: CAISEDGAARSYGYTF

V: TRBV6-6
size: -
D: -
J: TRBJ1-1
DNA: TGTGCCAGCAGTCCCAGACAGAACTATGAAGCTTTCTTT
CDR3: CASSPRQNYEAFF

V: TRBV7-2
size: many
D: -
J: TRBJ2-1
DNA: TGTGCCAGCAGCTGGGACGCGAGCTCCTACAATGAGCAGTTCTTC
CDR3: CASSWDASSYNEQFF